This TCR beta chain was captured by sequencing in a study of T cell repertoires in cytomegalovirus infection. Study-wide background: The authors used CMV epitopes that were HLA-C-restricted (recently identified) and HLA-B-restricted (well studied).

V lost 2 bases, J lost 2 bases, and 11 bases lay in between. The CDR3 contains 15 residues. Germline loops: CDR1 KGHDR, CDR2 SFDVKD. About this clonotype: Its specificity is unknown.

TCRdb redid the calling of the reads with MiXCR, one entry per CDR3 protein. The repertoire includes hundreds of thousands of distinct CDR3 sequences, 25% to 35% of them detected once, and about a sixth sits in the top ten. Study conclusions and caveats: Identification of carriers of CMV plus the relevant HLA was achieved through cumulative public TCR beta family frequency. What dominated the ex vivo response were HLA-C-restricted CMV-specific TCR beta clonotypes.

The source was cultured PBMCs, collected from culture after CMV antigen stimulation. This clonotype originated in a human donor in good health (CMV status not recorded). Some clones in this sample may be carry-over from other donors' samples. The V gene is TRBV24-1, the J gene TRBJ2-5, with a tentative D call TRBD2 (6 bases). The DNA for the CDR3 is TGTGCCACCAGTGATTCCCGGAGGGGACAAGAGACCCAGTACTTC. Translating gives CATSDSRRGQETQYF.